The T cell receptor beta chain described here comes from a study of cytomegalovirus exposure and HLA in healthy donors. Across the whole study: Of fewer than 450 genotyped donors, about 81% clustered with self-reported Caucasian donors.

Between the trimmed V and J ends, which lost 6 bases and 4 bases, there was a span of 15 bases. CDR1 is MDHEN, CDR2 SYDVKM, per germline. This CDR3 is built from 14 residues. As to this clone: The antigen is unknown.

Healthy individuals who donated bone marrow served as the donors. With 60 Vbeta and 13 Jbeta primers, the PCR was carried out. Assay: immunoSEQ multiplex PCR; the TCRdb copy retains only in-frame clones and omits some. In all, the sample yields some 130,000 clones. Whole-study findings and limits: Researchers had no immune exposure information except CMV serostatus available. When presence/absence was analysed, sequencing depth was taken to be roughly uniform across donors.

This receptor was obtained from a man aged 18 to 29 in good health and CMV-seronegative. The specimen was PBMCs. The J gene is TRBJ1-1, the V gene TRBV28; possible D gene TRBD1, 5 bases. This chain's CDR3 is CASRAPPRATEAFF. The CDR3, as DNA: TGTGCCAGCAGGGCCCCCCCCAGGGCCACTGAAGCTTTCTTT.